This is a list of T cell receptor beta chains from one sample in a study of blood T cell repertoires in COVID-19. The assay was immunoSEQ multiplex PCR, and TCRdb's table has in-frame clones only and misses some. Of roughly 300,000 clones detected, roughly 86% appear once; the ten largest clones hold approximately 8%. The sample taken for sequencing was peripheral blood. The source of these receptors is a woman between 45 and 60 years old who had recovered from COVID-19. CDR3s include the opening cysteine and the closing phenylalanine or tryptophan. D genes are given only for firm matches. Expanded clones are given a class, and other clones once, few, many or no size at all.

j_call,v_call,clone_size,d_call,cdr3_aa,cdr3_nt
TRBJ2-7,TRBV5-4,once,TRBD1,CASSLAGQGSVYEQYF,TGTGCCAGCAGCTTGGCCGGACAGGGATCTGTCTACGAGCAGTACTTC
TRBJ1-1,TRBV28,NA,NA,CAAERTAKNTEAFF,TGTGCCGCGGAAAGGACAGCCAAGAACACTGAAGCTTTCTTT
TRBJ1-5,TRBV3-1/TRBV3-2,few,NA,CASSQEGERPQHF,TGTGCCAGCAGCCAAGAGGGAGAGCGGCCCCAGCATTTT
TRBJ2-3,TRBV6-5,NA,NA,CASSYSSVRSTDTQYF,TGTGCCAGCAGTTACTCGTCAGTCAGAAGCACAGATACGCAGTATTTT
TRBJ2-3,TRBV19,once,NA,CASSTTGVLDTQYF,TGTGCCAGTAGTACTACAGGAGTTCTCGATACGCAGTATTTT
TRBJ2-7,TRBV15,NA,TRBD1,CATSSGQGDKYF,TGTGCCACCAGCAGTGGACAGGGAGATAAGTACTTC
TRBJ1-6,TRBV27,NA,TRBD1,CASTKTGTVNSPLHF,TGTGCCAGCACCAAGACCGGGACAGTTAATTCACCCCTCCACTTT
TRBJ1-4,TRBV15,NA,NA,CATSRAVGSDEKLFF,TGTGCCACCAGCAGAGCGGTAGGCAGCGATGAAAAACTGTTTTTT
TRBJ2-7,TRBV5-4,NA,TRBD2,CASSFLGGGTYEQYF,TGTGCCAGCAGCTTTCTCGGGGGAGGGACGTACGAGCAGTACTTC
TRBJ1-2,TRBV11-3,NA,NA,CASSLSQGLCYGYTF,TGTGCCAGCAGCTTATCGCAGGGGCTTTGCTATGGCTACACCTTC
TRBJ2-2,TRBV5-4,NA,NA,CASSLGRGWNTGELFF,TGTGCCAGCAGCTTAGGTCGGGGGTGGAACACCGGGGAGCTGTTTTTT
TRBJ1-4,TRBV29-1,NA,NA,CSEDSPNEKLFF,TGCAGCGAGGACAGCCCTAATGAAAAACTGTTTTTT
TRBJ1-1,TRBV7-2,NA,TRBD1,CASSLVRASRGQSVPAFF,TGTGCCAGCAGCTTAGTGCGGGCCTCCAGGGGGCAGTCAGTACCGGCTTTCTTT
TRBJ2-7,TRBV6-2/TRBV6-3,NA,NA,CASSYYLSGEQYF,TGTGCCAGCAGTTACTATTTGTCGGGCGAGCAGTACTTC
TRBJ1-4,TRBV7-9,NA,TRBD1,CASSARTGHEKLFF,TGTGCCAGCAGCGCAAGGACAGGGCATGAAAAACTGTTTTTT
TRBJ1-3,TRBV29-1,NA,NA,CSVEDQGSRNTIYF,TGCAGCGTTGAAGATCAGGGTTCCAGAAACACCATATATTTT
TRBJ2-2,TRBV11-3,NA,TRBD1,CASSERQGAVPGELFF,TGTGCCAGCAGCGAGCGACAGGGGGCCGTTCCCGGGGAGCTGTTTTTT
TRBJ1-5,TRBV27,once,TRBD1,CASSFLGQGSGQPQHF,TGTGCCAGCAGTTTCCTGGGACAGGGGAGTGGTCAGCCCCAGCATTTT
TRBJ1-6,TRBV27,few,NA,CASSRIPLGGGDSPLHF,TGTGCCAGCAGCCGAATCCCGTTGGGGGGAGGGGATTCACCCCTCCACTTT
TRBJ2-6,TRBV19,NA,NA,CASSMEQGISGANVLTF,TGTGCCAGTAGTATGGAACAGGGAATTTCTGGGGCCAACGTCCTGACTTTC
TRBJ1-1,TRBV28,NA,NA,CASIKGRGGAAFF,TGTGCCAGCATCAAGGGTAGGGGTGGGGCAGCTTTCTTT
TRBJ2-2,TRBV11-2,NA,NA,CASSSSPRGGELFF,TGTGCCAGCAGCTCCTCGCCTAGGGGCGGGGAGCTGTTTTTT
TRBJ1-2,TRBV28,NA,TRBD1,CASSSPWGQGGYTF,TGTGCCAGCAGTTCACCTTGGGGACAGGGCGGCTACACCTTC
TRBJ2-7,TRBV15,NA,TRBD2,CATSRASGGAQYF,TGTGCCACCAGCAGGGCTAGCGGGGGGGCGCAGTACTTC
TRBJ1-2,TRBV4-1,few,NA,CASSPEYGRIMEFNYGYTF,TGCGCCAGCAGCCCAGAGTACGGCAGGATCATGGAATTCAACTATGGCTACACCTTC
TRBJ2-1,TRBV20-1,NA,NA,CSAPRGEQFF,TGCAGTGCTCCAAGGGGTGAGCAGTTCTTC
TRBJ2-1,TRBV6-5,once,TRBD2,CASKELAGYNEQFF,TGTGCCAGCAAGGAGCTAGCGGGCTACAATGAGCAGTTCTTC
TRBJ1-5,TRBV7-2,NA,NA,CASSFTFGNQPQHF,TGTGCCAGCAGCTTTACTTTTGGCAATCAGCCCCAGCATTTT
TRBJ2-3,TRBV28,NA,NA,CATRPAQHRGTQYF,TGTGCCACTAGACCGGCGCAGCATCGGGGTACGCAGTATTTT
TRBJ1-1,TRBV7-9,NA,TRBD1,CASSLSLGTDVVEAFF,TGTGCCAGCAGCTTATCCCTCGGGACAGACGTCGTTGAAGCTTTCTTT
TRBJ2-7,TRBV10-1,few,NA,CARGSVRYGHYEQYF,TGCGCCAGGGGTTCAGTCCGTTACGGACACTACGAGCAGTACTTC
TRBJ2-7,TRBV9,NA,NA,CASSVAGDTLYEQYF,TGTGCCAGCAGCGTAGCTGGGGACACCCTCTACGAGCAGTACTTC
TRBJ2-5,TRBV19,NA,NA,CASRALPQETQYF,TGTGCCAGTAGGGCTCTCCCCCAAGAGACCCAGTACTTC
TRBJ1-5,TRBV30,NA,TRBD1,CAWSSRDRDNQPQHF,TGTGCCTGGAGCAGCCGTGACAGGGACAATCAGCCCCAGCATTTT
TRBJ1-1,TRBV12-3/TRBV12-4,many,NA,CASSSSVNTEAFF,TGTGCCAGCAGTTCCTCGGTGAACACTGAAGCTTTCTTT
TRBJ2-7,TRBV27,NA,TRBD2,CASRREAGGTYEQYF,TGTGCCAGCAGAAGAGAAGCGGGGGGAACCTACGAGCAGTACTTC
TRBJ2-1,TRBV3-1/TRBV3-2,once,TRBD1,CASSLEGTAYNEQFF,TGTGCCAGCAGCCTGGAAGGGACAGCATACAATGAGCAGTTCTTC
TRBJ1-1,TRBV12-3/TRBV12-4,many,NA,CASSSRGYTEAFF,TGTGCCAGCAGTTCTCGAGGGTACACTGAAGCTTTCTTT
TRBJ1-5,TRBV28,once,NA,CASSSTDQPQHF,TGTGCCAGCAGCTCGACAGATCAGCCCCAGCATTTT
TRBJ1-5,TRBV6-2/TRBV6-3,NA,NA,CASSYSSQPQHF,TGTGCCAGCAGTTACTCGAGCCAGCCCCAGCATTTT
TRBJ2-1,TRBV6-5,NA,NA,CASSYSGGANEQFF,TGTGCCAGCAGTTACTCTGGCGGGGCCAATGAGCAGTTCTTC
TRBJ2-3,TRBV4-2,NA,TRBD1,CASSQASRGQSTDTQYF,TGTGCCAGCAGCCAAGCTTCTCGGGGACAGAGCACAGATACGCAGTATTTT
TRBJ1-1,TRBV28,NA,NA,CASFVRDTEAFF,TGTGCCAGTTTCGTGAGGGACACTGAAGCTTTCTTT
TRBJ2-7,TRBV13,NA,NA,CASSSRARGNYEQYF,TGTGCCAGCAGCTCCCGAGCCAGGGGCAACTACGAGCAGTACTTC
TRBJ2-7,TRBV30,NA,TRBD1,CAWSVSRTGDEEQYF,TGTGCCTGGTCCGTTTCTCGGACAGGGGACGAAGAGCAGTACTTC
TRBJ2-3,TRBV27,NA,TRBD2,CASSLSQTRLAGDTDTQYF,TGTGCCAGCAGTTTATCCCAGACGAGACTAGCGGGGGACACAGATACGCAGTATTTT
TRBJ1-2,TRBV30,once,TRBD1,CAWSDGTGYDGYTF,TGTGCCTGGAGTGATGGGACAGGGTATGATGGCTACACCTTC
TRBJ2-1,TRBV11-3,NA,NA,CASSLGAREGNEQFF,TGTGCCAGCAGCTTAGGGGCTAGAGAGGGCAATGAGCAGTTCTTC
TRBJ2-3,TRBV28,NA,TRBD2,CASSLLAVTDTQYF,TGTGCCAGCAGTTTACTAGCGGTCACAGATACGCAGTATTTT
TRBJ2-3,TRBV28,NA,NA,CASSFSPWESGTDTQYF,TGTGCCAGCAGTTTTTCACCATGGGAGAGTGGAACAGATACGCAGTATTTT
TRBJ2-3,TRBV5-6,once,TRBD2,CASSSITSGKDNTQYF,TGTGCCAGCAGCTCGATTACTAGCGGGAAAGATAATACGCAGTATTTT
TRBJ2-5,TRBV24-1,NA,TRBD1,CATSGRRGDRGRQETQYF,TGTGCCACCAGTGGAAGGAGGGGAGACAGGGGGCGGCAAGAGACCCAGTACTTC